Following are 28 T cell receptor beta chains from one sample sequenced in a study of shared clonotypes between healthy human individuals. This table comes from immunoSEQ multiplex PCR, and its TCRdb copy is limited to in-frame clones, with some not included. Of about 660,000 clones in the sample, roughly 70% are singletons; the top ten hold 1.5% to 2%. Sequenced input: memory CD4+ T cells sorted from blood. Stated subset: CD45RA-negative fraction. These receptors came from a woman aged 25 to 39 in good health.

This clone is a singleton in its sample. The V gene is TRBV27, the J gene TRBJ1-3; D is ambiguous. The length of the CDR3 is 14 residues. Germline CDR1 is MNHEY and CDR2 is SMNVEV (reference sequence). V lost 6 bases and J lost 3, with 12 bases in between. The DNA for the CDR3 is TGTGCCAGCAGACAAACGGGCAGTGGAAACACCATATATTTT. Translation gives CASRQTGSGNTIYF.

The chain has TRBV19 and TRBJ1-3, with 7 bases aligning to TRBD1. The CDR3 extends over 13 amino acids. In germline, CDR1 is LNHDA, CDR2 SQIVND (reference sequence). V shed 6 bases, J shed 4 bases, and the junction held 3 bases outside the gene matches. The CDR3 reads CASSRTGGNTIYF. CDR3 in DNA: TGTGCCAGTAGCAGGACAGGAGGAAACACCATATATTTT.

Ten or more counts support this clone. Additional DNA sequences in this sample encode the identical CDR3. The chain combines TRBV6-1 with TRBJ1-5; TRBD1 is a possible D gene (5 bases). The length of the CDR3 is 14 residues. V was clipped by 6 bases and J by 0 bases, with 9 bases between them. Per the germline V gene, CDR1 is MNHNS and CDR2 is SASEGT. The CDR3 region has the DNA TGTGCCAGCAGAGAGGGACTTAGCAATCAGCCCCAGCATTTT. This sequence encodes CASREGLSNQPQHF.

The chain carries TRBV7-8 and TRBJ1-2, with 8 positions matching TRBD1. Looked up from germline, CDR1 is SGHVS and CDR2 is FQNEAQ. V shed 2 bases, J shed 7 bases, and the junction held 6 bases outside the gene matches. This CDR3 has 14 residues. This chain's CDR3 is CASSLSGQGGGYTF. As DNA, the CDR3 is TGTGCCAGCAGCTTATCCGGACAGGGTGGTGGCTACACCTTC.

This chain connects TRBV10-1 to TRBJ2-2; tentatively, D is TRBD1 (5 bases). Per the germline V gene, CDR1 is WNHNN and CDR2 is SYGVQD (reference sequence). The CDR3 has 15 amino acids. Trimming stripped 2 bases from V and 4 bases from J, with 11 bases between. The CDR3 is CASSEIKGPTGELFF. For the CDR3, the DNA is TGCGCCAGCAGTGAGATCAAGGGGCCCACCGGGGAGCTGTTTTTT.

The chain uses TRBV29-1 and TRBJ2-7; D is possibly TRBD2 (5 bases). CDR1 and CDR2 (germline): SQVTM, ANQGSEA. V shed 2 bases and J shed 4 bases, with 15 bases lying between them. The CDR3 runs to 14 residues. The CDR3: CSVERETPAYEQYF. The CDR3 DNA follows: TGCAGCGTTGAAAGGGAGACTCCCGCTTACGAGCAGTACTTC.

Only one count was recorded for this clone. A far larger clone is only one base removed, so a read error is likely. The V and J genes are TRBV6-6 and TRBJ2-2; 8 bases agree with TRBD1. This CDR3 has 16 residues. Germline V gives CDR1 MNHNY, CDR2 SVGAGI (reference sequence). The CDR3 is CASSYLQGANTGERFF. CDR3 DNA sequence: TGTGCCAGCAGTTACTTGCAGGGGGCGAACACCGGGGAGCGGTTTTTT.

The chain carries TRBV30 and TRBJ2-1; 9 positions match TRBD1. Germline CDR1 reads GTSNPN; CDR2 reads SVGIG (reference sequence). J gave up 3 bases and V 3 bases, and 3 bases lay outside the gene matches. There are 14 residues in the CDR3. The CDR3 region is CAWRTGQGYNEQFF. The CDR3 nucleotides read TGTGCCTGGAGAACGGGACAGGGCTACAATGAGCAGTTCTTC.

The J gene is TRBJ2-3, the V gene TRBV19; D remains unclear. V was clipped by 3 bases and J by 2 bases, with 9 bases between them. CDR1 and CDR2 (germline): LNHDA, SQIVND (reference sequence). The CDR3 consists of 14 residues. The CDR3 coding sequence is TGTGCCAGTAGTATGTACGGCCCCACAGATACGCAGTATTTT. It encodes CASSMYGPTDTQYF.

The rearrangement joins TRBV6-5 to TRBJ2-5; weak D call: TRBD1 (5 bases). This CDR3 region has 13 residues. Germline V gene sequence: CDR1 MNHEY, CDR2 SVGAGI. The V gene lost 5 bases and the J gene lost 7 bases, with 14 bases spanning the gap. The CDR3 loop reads CASSKAPQGTQYF. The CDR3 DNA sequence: TGTGCCAGCAGTAAGGCCCCCCAGGGGACCCAGTACTTC.

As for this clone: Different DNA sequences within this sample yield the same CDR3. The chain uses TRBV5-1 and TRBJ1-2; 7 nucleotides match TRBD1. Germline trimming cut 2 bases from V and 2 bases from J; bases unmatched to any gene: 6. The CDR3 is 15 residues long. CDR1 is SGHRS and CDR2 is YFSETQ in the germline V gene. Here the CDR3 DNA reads TGCGCCAGCAGCTTTGGGGACAGAGACAACTATGGCTACACCTTC. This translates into CASSFGDRDNYGYTF.

For the CDR3, the DNA is TGTGCCAGCAGCGTAAACTCGGCTGGCTCTGGGGCCAACGTCCTGACTTTC. It yields the protein CASSVNSAGSGANVLTF. V gene TRBV9 combines with J gene TRBJ2-6; D gene uncertain. This CDR3 has 17 amino acids. Germline V gene data show CDR1 as SGDLS and CDR2 as YYNGEE. The V and J ends lost 1 base and 0 bases respectively, with 11 bases between them. The variable domain in full, with the rest retrieved from reference TRBV9 and TRBJ2-6, is DSGVTQTPKHLITATGQRVTLRCSPRSGDLSVYWYQQSLDQGLQFLIQYYNGEERAKGNILERFSAQQFPDLHSELNLSSLELGDSALYFCASSVNSAGSGANVLTFGAGSRLTVL.

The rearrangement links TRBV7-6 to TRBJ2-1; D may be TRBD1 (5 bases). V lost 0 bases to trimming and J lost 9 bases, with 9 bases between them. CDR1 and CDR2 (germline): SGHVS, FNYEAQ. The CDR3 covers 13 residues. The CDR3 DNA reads TGTGCCAGCAGCTTAGCCAGGGCGGCTGAGCAGTTCTTC. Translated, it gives CASSLARAAEQFF.

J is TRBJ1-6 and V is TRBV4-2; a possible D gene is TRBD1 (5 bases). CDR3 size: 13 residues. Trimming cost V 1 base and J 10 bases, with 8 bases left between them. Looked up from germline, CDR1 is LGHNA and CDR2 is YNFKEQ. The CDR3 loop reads CASSQGTPSPLHF. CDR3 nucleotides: TGTGCCAGCAGCCAAGGGACACCCTCACCCCTCCACTTT.

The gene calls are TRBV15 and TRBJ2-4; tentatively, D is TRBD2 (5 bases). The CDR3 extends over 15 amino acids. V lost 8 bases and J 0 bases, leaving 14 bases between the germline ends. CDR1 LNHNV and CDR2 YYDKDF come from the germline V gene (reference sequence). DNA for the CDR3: TGTGCCACCCGGGTGTGGGGAGAAGCCAAAAACATTCAGTACTTC. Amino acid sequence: CATRVWGEAKNIQYF. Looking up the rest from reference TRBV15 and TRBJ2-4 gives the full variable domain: DAMVIQNPRYQVTQFGKPVTLSCSQTLNHNVMYWYQQKSSQAPKLLFHYYDKDFNNEADTPDNFQSRRPNTSFCFLDIRSPGLGDTAMYLCATRVWGEAKNIQYFGAGTRLSVL.

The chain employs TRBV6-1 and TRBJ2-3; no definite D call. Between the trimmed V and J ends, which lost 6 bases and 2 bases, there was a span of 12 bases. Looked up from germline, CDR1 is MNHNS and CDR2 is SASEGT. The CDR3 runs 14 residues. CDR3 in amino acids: CASRRSQYTDTQYF. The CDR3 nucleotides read TGTGCCAGCAGGAGGAGCCAGTACACAGATACGCAGTATTTT.

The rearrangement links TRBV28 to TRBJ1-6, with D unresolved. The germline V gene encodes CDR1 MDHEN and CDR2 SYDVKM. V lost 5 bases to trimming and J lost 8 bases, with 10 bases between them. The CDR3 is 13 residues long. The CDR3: CASSPQTYSPLHF. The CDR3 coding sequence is TGTGCCAGCAGTCCCCAAACCTATTCACCCCTCCACTTT.

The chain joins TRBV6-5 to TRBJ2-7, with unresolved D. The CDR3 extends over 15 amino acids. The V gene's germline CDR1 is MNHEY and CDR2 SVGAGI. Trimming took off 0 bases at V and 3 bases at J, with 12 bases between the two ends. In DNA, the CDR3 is TGTGCCAGCAGTTACTCGAGGTGGGCAGTCTACGAGCAGTACTTC. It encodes CASSYSRWAVYEQYF.

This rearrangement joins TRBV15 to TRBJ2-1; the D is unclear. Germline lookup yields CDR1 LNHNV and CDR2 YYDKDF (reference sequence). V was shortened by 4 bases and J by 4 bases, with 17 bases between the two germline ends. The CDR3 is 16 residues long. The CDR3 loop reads CATSTRTQRVYNEQFF. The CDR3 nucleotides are TGTGCCACCAGCACACGGACCCAACGAGTGTACAATGAGCAGTTCTTC.

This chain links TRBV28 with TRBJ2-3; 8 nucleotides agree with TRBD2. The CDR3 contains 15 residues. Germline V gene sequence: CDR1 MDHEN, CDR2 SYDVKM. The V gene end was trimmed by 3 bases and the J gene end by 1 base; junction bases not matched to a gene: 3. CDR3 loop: CASSFSSGRTDTQYF. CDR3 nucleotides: TGTGCCAGCAGTTTCTCTAGCGGGCGCACAGATACGCAGTATTTT. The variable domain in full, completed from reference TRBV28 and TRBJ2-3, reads DVKVTQSSRYLVKRTGEKVFLECVQDMDHENMFWYRQDPGLGLRLIYFSYDVKMKEKGDIPEGYSVSREKKERFSLILESASTNQTSMYLCASSFSSGRTDTQYFGPGTRLTVL.

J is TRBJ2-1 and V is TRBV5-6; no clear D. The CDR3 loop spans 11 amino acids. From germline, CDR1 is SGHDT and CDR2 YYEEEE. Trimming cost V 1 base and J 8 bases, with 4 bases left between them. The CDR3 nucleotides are TGTGCCAGCAGCTTGCAGTATGAGCAGTTCTTC. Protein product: CASSLQYEQFF.

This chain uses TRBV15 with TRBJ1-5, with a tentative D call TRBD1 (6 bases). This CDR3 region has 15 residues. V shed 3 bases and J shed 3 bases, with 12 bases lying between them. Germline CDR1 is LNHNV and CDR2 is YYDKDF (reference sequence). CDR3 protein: CATSRDGQYNQPQHF. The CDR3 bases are TGTGCCACCAGCAGGGACGGACAGTACAATCAGCCCCAGCATTTT.

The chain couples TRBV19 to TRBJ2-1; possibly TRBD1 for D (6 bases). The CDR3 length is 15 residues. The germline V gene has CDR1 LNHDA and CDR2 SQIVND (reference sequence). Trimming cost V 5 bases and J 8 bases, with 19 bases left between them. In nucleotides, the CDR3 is TGTGCCAGTAGTGCCCACAGGGTACAGGGCGATGAGCAGTTCTTC. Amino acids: CASSAHRVQGDEQFF.

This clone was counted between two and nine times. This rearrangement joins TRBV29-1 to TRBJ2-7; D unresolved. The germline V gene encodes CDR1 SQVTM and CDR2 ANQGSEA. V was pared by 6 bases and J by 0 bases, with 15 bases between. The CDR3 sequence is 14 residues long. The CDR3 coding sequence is TGCAGCGTCTCCAACCGGGCCTACTCCTACGAGCAGTACTTC. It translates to CSVSNRAYSYEQYF.

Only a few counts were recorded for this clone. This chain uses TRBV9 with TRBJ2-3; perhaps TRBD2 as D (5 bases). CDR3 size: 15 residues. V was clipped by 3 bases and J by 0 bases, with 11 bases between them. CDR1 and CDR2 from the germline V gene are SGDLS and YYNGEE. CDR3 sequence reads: CASSGGAASTDTQYF. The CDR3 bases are TGTGCCAGCAGCGGGGGAGCCGCTAGCACAGATACGCAGTATTTT.

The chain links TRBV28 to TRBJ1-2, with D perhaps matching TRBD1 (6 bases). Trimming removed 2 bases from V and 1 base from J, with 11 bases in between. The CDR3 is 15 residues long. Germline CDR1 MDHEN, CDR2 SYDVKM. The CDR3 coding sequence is TGTGCCAGCAGTTTACCGCGGGGGCTTAACTATGGCTACACCTTC. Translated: CASSLPRGLNYGYTF.

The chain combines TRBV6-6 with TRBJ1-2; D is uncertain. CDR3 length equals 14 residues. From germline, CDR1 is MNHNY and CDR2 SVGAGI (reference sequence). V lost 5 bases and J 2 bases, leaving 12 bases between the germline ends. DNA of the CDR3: TGTGCCAGCAGTCACCCCCAGGAGAACTATGGCTACACCTTC. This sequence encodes CASSHPQENYGYTF.

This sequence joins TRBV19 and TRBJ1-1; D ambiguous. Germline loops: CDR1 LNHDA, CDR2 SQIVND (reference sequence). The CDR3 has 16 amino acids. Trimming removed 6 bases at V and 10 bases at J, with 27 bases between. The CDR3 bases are TGTGCCAGTAGCTTAACGACCACGGATCGCAACAGAGGAGCTTTCTTT. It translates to CASSLTTTDRNRGAFF.